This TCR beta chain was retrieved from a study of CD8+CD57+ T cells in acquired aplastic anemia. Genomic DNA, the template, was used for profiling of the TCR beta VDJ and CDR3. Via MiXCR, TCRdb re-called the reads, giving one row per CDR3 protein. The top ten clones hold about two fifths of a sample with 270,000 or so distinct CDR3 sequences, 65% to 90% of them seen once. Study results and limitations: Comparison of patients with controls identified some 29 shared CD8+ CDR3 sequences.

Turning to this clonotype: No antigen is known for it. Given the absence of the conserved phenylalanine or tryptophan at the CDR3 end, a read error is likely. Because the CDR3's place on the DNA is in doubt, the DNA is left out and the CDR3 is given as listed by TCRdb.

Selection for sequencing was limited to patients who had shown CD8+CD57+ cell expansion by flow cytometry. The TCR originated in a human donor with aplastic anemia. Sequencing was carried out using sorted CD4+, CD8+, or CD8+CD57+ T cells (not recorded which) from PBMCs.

The CDR3 sequence: CASSLGVTGNTEA. V usage is TRBV7-7 and J usage is TRBJ2-3; TRBD1, the table's D call, was not compared with the DNA. Germline CDR1 reads SSHAT; CDR2 reads FNYEAQ (reference sequence). The CDR3 is made up of 13 amino acids, end residues included.